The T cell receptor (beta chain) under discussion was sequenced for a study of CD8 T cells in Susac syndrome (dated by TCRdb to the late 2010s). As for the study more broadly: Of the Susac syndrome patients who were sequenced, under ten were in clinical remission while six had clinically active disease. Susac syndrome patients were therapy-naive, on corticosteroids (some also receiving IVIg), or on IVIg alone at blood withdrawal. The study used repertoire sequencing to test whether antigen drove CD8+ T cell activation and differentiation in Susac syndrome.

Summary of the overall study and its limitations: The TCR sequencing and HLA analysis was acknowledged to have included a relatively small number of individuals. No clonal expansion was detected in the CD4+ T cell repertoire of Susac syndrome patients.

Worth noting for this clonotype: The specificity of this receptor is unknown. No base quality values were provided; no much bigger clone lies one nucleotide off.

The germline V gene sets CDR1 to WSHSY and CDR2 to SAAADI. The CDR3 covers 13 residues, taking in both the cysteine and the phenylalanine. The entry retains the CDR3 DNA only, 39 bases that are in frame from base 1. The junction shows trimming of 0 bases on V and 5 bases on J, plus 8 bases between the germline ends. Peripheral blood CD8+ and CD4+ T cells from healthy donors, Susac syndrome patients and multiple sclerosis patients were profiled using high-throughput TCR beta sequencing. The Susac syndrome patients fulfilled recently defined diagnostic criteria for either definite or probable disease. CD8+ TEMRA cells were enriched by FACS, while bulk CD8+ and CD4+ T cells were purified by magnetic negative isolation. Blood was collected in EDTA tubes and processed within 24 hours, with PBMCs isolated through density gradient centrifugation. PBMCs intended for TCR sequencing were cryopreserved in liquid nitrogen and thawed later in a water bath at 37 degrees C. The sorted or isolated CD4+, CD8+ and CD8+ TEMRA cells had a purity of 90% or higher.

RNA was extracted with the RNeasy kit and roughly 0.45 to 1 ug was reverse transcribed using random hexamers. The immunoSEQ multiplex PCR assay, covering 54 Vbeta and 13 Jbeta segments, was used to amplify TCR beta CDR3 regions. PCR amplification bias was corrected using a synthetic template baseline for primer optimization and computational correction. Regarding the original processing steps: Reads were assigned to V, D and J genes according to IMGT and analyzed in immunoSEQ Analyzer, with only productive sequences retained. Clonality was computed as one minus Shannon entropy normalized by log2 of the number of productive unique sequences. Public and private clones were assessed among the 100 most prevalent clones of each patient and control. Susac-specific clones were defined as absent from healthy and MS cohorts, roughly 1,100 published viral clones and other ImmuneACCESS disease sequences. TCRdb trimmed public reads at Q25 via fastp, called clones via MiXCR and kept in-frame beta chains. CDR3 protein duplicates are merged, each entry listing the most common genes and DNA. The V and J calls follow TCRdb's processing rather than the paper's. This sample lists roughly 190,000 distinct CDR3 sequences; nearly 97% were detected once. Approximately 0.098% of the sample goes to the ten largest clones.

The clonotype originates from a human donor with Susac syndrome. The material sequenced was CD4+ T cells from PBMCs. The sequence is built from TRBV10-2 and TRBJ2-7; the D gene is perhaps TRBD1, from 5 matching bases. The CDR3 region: CASSESTVHEQYF. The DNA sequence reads TGCGCCAGCAGTGAGTCGACAGTCCACGAGCAGTACTTC.